Given below is one T cell receptor (beta chain) in context. Its matching antigen is unknown. The CDR3 spans 15 residues. V was pared by 5 bases and J by 5 bases, with 19 bases between. Germline CDR1 MNHEY, CDR2 SMNVEV (reference sequence). Repertoires were generated with immunoSEQ multiplex PCR, while TCRdb's copy carries only in-frame clones and drops some. Of some 250,000 clones listed, 90% are singletons. The data derive from a study of cytomegalovirus exposure and HLA in healthy donors. The study, taken as a whole, reports: The majority of TCR sequences were rare, yet some public TCRs appeared in many donors. Among TCR beta chains, those listed as cytomegalovirus-associated numbered about 160.

The receptor's source is a woman between 18 and 29 years old in good health and CMV-seronegative. The chain couples TRBV27 to TRBJ2-7, with a tentative D call TRBD1 (6 bases). The material sequenced was PBMCs. CDR3 nucleotides: TGTGCCAGCAGTGGGCTCGTTGGACAGCTACACGAGCAGTACTTC. Protein sequence: CASSGLVGQLHEQYF.